Shown below are 16 T cell receptor beta chains from a single sample sequenced in a study of cytomegalovirus exposure and HLA in healthy donors. Use of 60 Vbeta and 13 Jbeta primers characterized the PCR. Here immunoSEQ multiplex PCR was the method, and the copy in TCRdb shows in-frame clones only, minus some. The sample has about 130,000 clones, 80% seen once. The sample was PBMCs. The receptors were sampled from a man aged 25-40 years in good health and CMV-seronegative.

CDR3 bases: TGTGCCAGCAGCCAAGACGATAAGTTGAGCGGGAGCGAAGAGACCCAGTACTTC. As protein: CASSQDDKLSGSEETQYF. The V gene is TRBV4-2, the J gene TRBJ2-5, with 8 bases fitting TRBD2. The CDR3 extends over 18 amino acids. With V trimmed by 0 bases and J by 3 bases, 12 bases remained unmatched. Germline V gives CDR1 LGHNA, CDR2 YNFKEQ.

The V and J genes are TRBV28 and TRBJ1-3; D unclear. V lost 5 bases to trimming and J lost 4 bases, with 18 bases between them. The CDR3 extends over 16 amino acids. The germline CDR1 and CDR2 sequences are MDHEN and SYDVKM. For the CDR3, the DNA is TGTGCCAGCAGTCCACCTGGGCCCGAGGGAGGAAACACCATATATTTT. Translating it yields CASSPPGPEGGNTIYF.

This clone was observed a handful of times. This chain connects TRBV10-2 to TRBJ1-2; D is uncertain. The CDR3 sequence is 11 residues long. The germline gives CDR1 WSHSY, CDR2 SAAADI. The ends were cut back, 7 bases at V and 6 bases at J, with 9 bases in the middle. In nucleotides, the CDR3 is TGCGCCAGCACCGGGGATCATGGCTACACCTTC. It codes for CASTGDHGYTF.

This sequence joins TRBV2 and TRBJ2-7, with D possibly TRBD2 on 5 matching bases. There are 15 residues in the CDR3. Germline V lookup: CDR1 SNHLY, CDR2 FYNNEI. V gave up 7 bases and J gave up 2 bases, with 18 bases separating them. The DNA of the CDR3 is TGTGCCAGCACCAAAAGCGGATCCCCTACCTACGAGCAGTACTTC. It specifies CASTKSGSPTYEQYF.

J is TRBJ2-1 and V is TRBV27, with 7 bases fitting TRBD2. Germline assignment: CDR1 MNHEY and CDR2 SMNVEV (reference sequence). The J segment lost 7 bases and the V segment lost 6 bases, leaving 18 bases of the junction unmatched. This CDR3 is built from 17 residues. The CDR3 region is CASRGLGGSGIANEQFF. CDR3 sequence (DNA): TGTGCCAGCAGGGGCCTGGGCGGGAGTGGGATTGCGAATGAGCAGTTCTTC.

As regards this clone: This specimen includes other DNA sequences encoding the same CDR3. This chain uses TRBV27 with TRBJ2-7, with D perhaps TRBD2 (6 bases). Germline CDR1 MNHEY, CDR2 SMNVEV (reference sequence). This CDR3 contains 14 residues. The germline V and J ends were trimmed by 3 bases and 0 bases, with 9 bases remaining between them. This chain's CDR3 is CASSFGSGSYEQYF. CDR3 bases: TGTGCCAGCAGTTTCGGTAGCGGCTCCTACGAGCAGTACTTC.

This clone was recorded a few times. The V and J genes are TRBV6-5 and TRBJ1-1; D possibly corresponds to TRBD1 (5 bases). The V end was cut by 4 bases, the J end by 1 base, with 10 bases between. The CDR3 sequence is 14 residues long. Germline V gene sequence: CDR1 MNHEY, CDR2 SVGAGI. The CDR3 nucleotides are TGTGCCAGCAGTTTAAGGGGTCCGAACACTGAAGCTTTCTTT. Protein: CASSLRGPNTEAFF.

The V gene is TRBV4-1, the J gene TRBJ2-1; the match to TRBD2 covers 14 bases. CDR3 size: 16 residues. The trim removed 2 bases at V and 8 bases at J, leaving 5 bases unmatched. Germline CDR1 is MGHRA and CDR2 is YSYEKL. The CDR3 DNA follows: TGCGCCAGCAGCCAACCGACTAGCGGGAGGGGGTATGAGCAGTTCTTC. Amino acid sequence: CASSQPTSGRGYEQFF.

The chain recombines TRBV21-1 with TRBJ2-7; TRBD1 is the table's D call, not checked against the DNA. TRBV21-1 has pseudogene status. This CDR3 contains 15 residues. This CDR3 reads CASSKDKGAVYEQYF. CDR3 nucleotide sequence: TGTGCCAGCAGCAAAGATAAAGGGGCGGTGTACGAGCAGTACTTC.

V is TRBV9 and J is TRBJ1-6; 7 positions agree with TRBD1. This CDR3 contains 13 residues. The trim removed 4 bases at V and 12 bases at J, leaving 7 bases unmatched. Looked up from germline, CDR1 is SGDLS and CDR2 is YYNGEE. CDR3 bases: TGTGCCAGCAGCCTCCGACAGGGTGAACCCCTCCACTTT. This translates into CASSLRQGEPLHF.

This clone was observed a handful of times. This rearrangement joins TRBV29-1 to TRBJ2-7, with 10 bases fitting TRBD2. The germline gives CDR1 SQVTM, CDR2 ANQGSEA. The junction had 9 bases not matched to a gene; V was cut back by 0 bases and J by 7 bases. This CDR3 comprises 15 residues. The CDR3 DNA sequence: TGCAGCGTTGAAGATTCAGGGCTAGCGGGAGAAGAGCAGTACTTC. Residues: CSVEDSGLAGEEQYF.

V and J are TRBV9 and TRBJ2-7; no reliable D call. Germline V gives CDR1 SGDLS, CDR2 YYNGEE. V lost 0 bases and J 1 base, leaving 8 bases between the germline ends. The CDR3 has 14 amino acids. CDR3 loop: CASSVGRYSYEQYF. CDR3 DNA sequence: TGTGCCAGCAGCGTAGGTCGGTATTCCTACGAGCAGTACTTC.

The chain has TRBV18 and TRBJ2-7, with a tentative D call TRBD1 (6 bases). The length of the CDR3 is 15 residues. Per germline, CDR1 KGHSH and CDR2 LQKENI. V dropped 3 bases and J dropped 2 bases, with 14 bases sitting between them. For the CDR3, the DNA is TGTGCCAGCTCACCTCGCCAGGGGCCTACCTACGAGCAGTACTTC. It encodes CASSPRQGPTYEQYF.

The chain recombines TRBV28 with TRBJ2-7; D possibly corresponds to TRBD2 (5 bases). Germline values: CDR1 MDHEN, CDR2 SYDVKM. Trimming removed 11 bases at V and 3 bases at J, with 17 bases between. The CDR3 sequence is 13 residues long. CDR3 nucleotide sequence: TGTGCCGTGGAGGCTGACGATGTCTACGAGCAGTACTTC. Its protein product is CAVEADDVYEQYF.

The CDR3 region is CASSPLGGDTGELFF. The CDR3 DNA follows: TGTGCCAGCAGCCCTCTTGGGGGGGACACCGGGGAGCTGTTTTTT. The gene calls are TRBV27 and TRBJ2-2; TRBD2 matches at 7 bases. This CDR3 has 15 amino acids. The junction had 7 bases not matched to a gene; V was cut back by 6 bases and J by 3 bases. Germline loops: CDR1 MNHEY, CDR2 SMNVEV (reference sequence).

The chain carries TRBV6-1 and TRBJ2-1, with 7 bases fitting TRBD2. Germline V gene sequence: CDR1 MNHNS, CDR2 SASEGT. The V and J ends lost 1 base and 4 bases, in that order; junction bases with no gene match: 7. The CDR3 consists of 16 residues. Here the CDR3 reads CASSEVGAGPYNEQFF. CDR3 DNA: TGTGCCAGCAGTGAAGTAGGAGCGGGGCCGTACAATGAGCAGTTCTTC.